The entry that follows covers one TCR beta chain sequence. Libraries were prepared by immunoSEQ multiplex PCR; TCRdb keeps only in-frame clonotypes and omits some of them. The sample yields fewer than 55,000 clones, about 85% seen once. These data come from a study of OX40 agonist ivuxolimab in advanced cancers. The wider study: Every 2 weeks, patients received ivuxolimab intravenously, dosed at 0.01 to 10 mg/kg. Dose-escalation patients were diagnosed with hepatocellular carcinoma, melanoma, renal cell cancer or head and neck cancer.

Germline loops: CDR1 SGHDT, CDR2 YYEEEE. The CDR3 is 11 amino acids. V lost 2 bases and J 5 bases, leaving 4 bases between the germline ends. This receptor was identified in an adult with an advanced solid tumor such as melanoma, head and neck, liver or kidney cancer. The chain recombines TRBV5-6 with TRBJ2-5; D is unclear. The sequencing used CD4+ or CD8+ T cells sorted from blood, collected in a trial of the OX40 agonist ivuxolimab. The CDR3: CASSFTETQYF. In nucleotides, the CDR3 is TGTGCCAGCAGCTTTACGGAGACCCAGTACTTC.